This T cell receptor beta chain emerged from a study of vaccination effects on CD4 cells after COVID-19. Study information: Participants completed two doses of the BNT162b2 or mRNA-1273 vaccine.

The study's findings and limits: By a late point after vaccination, infection- and vaccine-induced clones had shrunk markedly through clonal contraction.

In the case of this clone: Antigen specificity is unknown.

The protocol was immunoSEQ multiplex PCR, while the TCRdb copy is restricted to in-frame clones and leaves out a portion. Altogether tens of thousands of clones are present, 73% being singletons, with the ten largest covering 12%. Pools of viral peptides were used by the ViraFEST assay to expand antigen-specific CD4+ T cells ahead of sequencing. CD4+ T cells were isolated after nine to ten days of culture. None of these healthy vaccinees had been infected with SARS-CoV-2 before vaccination. The CDR3 sequence is 14 residues long. With 6 bases removed from V and 3 bases from J, the gap between germline ends came to 13 bases. Per the germline V gene, CDR1 is MNHEY and CDR2 is SVGAGI.

The TCR was taken from a human donor who received a COVID-19 vaccine. V gene TRBV6-5 combines with J gene TRBJ2-3, with D unresolved. Material: CD4+ T cells from PBMCs cultured with HCoV-229E spike peptides, obtained before COVID-19 vaccination. Written as DNA, the CDR3 is TGTGCCAGCAGACAAATGGCGGCTACAGATACGCAGTATTTT. Amino acids: CASRQMAATDTQYF.